This T cell receptor beta chain was sequenced in a study of CD4 T cells in relation to SARS-CoV-2 and coronaviruses. As for the study in general: ViraFEST: approximately 10-day antigen culture of PBMCs, then TCR beta CDR3 sequencing.

The V and J ends lost 5 bases and 1 base, in that order; junction bases with no gene match: 3. Germline assignment: CDR1 SGHTA and CDR2 FQGNSA. This CDR3 contains 15 residues. Before the COVID-19 pandemic, during about 2010-2019, CD4+ T cells were taken from unexposed donors. Isolation of CD4+ T cells took place after approximately 11 days in culture. Testing used SARS-CoV-2 S/N and four cold-coronavirus spikes on unexposed-donor CD4+ T cells, cells permitting. Overall study results and limits: Crossreactive clones expanded significantly less to SARS-CoV-2 than monoreactive clones.

Measured with immunoSEQ multiplex PCR; TCRdb has only the in-frame clones, and not every one. The sample holds some 30,000 clones; roughly 80% are singletons and the top ten take about 20%. About this clone: Its cognate antigen is unknown.

Sequenced material: CD4+ T cells from PBMCs, cultured in vitro. This clonotype was sampled from a human donor in good health. This chain connects TRBV7-2 to TRBJ2-3; 10 bases are a match to TRBD2. The DNA for the CDR3 is TGTGCCAGCAGCCCCACTAGCGGGGGCACAGATACGCAGTATTTT. Translated: CASSPTSGGTDTQYF.